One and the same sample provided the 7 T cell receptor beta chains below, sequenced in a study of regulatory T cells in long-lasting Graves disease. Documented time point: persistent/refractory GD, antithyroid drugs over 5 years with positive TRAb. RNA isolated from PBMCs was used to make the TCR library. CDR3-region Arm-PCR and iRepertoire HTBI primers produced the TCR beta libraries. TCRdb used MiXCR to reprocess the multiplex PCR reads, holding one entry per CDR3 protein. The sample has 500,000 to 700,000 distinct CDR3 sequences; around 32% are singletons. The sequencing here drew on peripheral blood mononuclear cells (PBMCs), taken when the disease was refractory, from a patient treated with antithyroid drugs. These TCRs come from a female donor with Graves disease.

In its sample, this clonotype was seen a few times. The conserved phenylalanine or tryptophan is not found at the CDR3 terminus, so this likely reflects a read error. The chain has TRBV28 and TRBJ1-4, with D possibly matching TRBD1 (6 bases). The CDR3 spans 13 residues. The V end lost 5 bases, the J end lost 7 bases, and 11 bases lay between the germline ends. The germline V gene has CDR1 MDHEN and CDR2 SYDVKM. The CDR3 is CASSGTRGEKLFL. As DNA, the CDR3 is TGTGCCAGCAGTGGTACCAGGGGTGAAAAACTGTTTCTT.

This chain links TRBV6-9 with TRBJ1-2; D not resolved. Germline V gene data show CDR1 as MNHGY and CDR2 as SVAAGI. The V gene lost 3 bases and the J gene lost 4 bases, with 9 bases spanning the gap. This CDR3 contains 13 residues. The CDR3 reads CASSYDATYGYTF. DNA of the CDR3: TGTGCCAGCAGTTACGACGCCACCTATGGCTACACCTTC.

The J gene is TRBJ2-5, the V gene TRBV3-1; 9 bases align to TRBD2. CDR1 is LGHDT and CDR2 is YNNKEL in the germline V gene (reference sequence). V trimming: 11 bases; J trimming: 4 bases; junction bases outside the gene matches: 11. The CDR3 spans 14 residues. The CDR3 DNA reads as TGTGCCTTCCAGGCCCTACTAGCGGGAGAGACCCAGTACTTC. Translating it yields CAFQALLAGETQYF.

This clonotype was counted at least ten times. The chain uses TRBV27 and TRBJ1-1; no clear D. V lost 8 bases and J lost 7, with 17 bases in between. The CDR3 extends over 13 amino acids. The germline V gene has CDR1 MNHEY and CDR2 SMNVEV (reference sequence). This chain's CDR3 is CASRHYPGVEAFF. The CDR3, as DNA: TGTGCCAGCCGCCACTATCCAGGAGTTGAAGCTTTCTTT.

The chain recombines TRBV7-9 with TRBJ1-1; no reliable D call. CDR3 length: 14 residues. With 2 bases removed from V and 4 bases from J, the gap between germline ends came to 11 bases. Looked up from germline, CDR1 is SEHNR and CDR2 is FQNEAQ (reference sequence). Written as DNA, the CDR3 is TGTGCCAGCAGCTTACGGGAACGGGGCACTGAAGCTTTCTTT. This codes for CASSLRERGTEAFF. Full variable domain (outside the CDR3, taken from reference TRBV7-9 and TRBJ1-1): DTGVSQNPRHKITKRGQNVTFRCDPISEHNRLYWYRQTLGQGPEFLTYFQNEAQLEKSRLLSDRFSAERPKGSFSTLEIQRTEQGDSAMYLCASSLRERGTEAFFGQGTRLTVV.

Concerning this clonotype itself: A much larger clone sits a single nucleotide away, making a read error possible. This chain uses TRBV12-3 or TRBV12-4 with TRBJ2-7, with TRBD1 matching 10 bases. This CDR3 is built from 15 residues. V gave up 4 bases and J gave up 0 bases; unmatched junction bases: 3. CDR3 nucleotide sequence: TGTGCCAGCAGTTCAAGACAGGGGGCCTCCTACGAGCAGTACTTC. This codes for CASSSRQGASYEQYF.

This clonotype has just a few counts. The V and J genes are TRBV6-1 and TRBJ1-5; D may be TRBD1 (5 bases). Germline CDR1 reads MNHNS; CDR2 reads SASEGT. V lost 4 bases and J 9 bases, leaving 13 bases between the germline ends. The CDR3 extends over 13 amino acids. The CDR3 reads CASSGGLYRPQHF. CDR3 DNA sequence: TGTGCCAGCAGTGGGGGACTTTATCGGCCCCAGCATTTT.